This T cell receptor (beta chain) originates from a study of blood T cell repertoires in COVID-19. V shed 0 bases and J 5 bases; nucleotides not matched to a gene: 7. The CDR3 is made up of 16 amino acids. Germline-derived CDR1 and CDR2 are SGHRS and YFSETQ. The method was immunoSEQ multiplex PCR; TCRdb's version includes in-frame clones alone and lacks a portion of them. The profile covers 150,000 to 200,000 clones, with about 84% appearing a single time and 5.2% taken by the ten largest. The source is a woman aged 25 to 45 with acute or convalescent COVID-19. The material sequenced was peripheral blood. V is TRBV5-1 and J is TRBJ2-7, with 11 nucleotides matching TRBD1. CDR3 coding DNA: TGCGCCAGCAGCTTGGTTTCCGGGACAGGGGGACACGAGCAGTACTTC. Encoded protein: CASSLVSGTGGHEQYF.